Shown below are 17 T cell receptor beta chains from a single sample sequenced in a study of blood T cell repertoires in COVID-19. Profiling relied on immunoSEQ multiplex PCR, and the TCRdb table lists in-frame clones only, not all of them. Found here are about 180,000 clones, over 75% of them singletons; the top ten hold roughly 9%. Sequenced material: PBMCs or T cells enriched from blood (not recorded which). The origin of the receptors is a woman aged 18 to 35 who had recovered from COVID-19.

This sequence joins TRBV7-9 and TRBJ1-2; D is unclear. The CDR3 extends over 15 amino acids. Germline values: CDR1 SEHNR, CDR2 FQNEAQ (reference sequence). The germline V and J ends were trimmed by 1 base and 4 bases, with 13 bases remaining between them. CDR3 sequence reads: CASSLDAKWSYGYTF. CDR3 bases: TGTGCCAGCAGCTTAGATGCGAAATGGAGCTATGGCTACACCTTC.

CDR3 sequence (DNA): TGTGCCAGAAGCTTGGATTGCGGTTGCAATCAGCCCCAGCATTTT. As protein: CARSLDCGCNQPQHF. The chain links TRBV5-3 to TRBJ1-5, with no clear D. TRBV5-3 is reported as an ORF; its role is uncertain. This CDR3 region has 15 residues. The ends were cut back, 0 bases at V and 2 bases at J, with 9 bases in the middle.

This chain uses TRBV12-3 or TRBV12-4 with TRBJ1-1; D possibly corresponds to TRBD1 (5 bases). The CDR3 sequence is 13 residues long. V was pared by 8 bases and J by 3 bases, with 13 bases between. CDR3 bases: TGTGCCAGCGGGCATGACAGTGACACTGAAGCTTTCTTT. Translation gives CASGHDSDTEAFF.

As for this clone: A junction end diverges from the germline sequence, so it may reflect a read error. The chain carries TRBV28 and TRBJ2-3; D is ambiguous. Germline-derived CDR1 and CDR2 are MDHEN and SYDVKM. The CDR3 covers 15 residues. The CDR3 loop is CAGRGGGTNTDTQYF. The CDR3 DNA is TGTGCCGGCAGAGGTGGCGGAACCAACACAGATACGCAGTATTTT.

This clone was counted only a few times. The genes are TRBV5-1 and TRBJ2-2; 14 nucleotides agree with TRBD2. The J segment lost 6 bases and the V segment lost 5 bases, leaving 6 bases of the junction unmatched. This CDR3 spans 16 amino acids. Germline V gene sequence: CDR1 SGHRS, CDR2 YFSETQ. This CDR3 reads CASSRGLAGGAGELFF. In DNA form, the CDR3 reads TGCGCCAGCAGTCGTGGACTAGCGGGAGGCGCCGGGGAGCTGTTTTTT.

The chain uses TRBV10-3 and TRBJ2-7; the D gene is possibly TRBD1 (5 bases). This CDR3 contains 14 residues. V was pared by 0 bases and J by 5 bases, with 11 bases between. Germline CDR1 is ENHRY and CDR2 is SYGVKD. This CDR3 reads CAISESPGYHEQYF. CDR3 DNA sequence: TGTGCCATCAGTGAGTCGCCAGGGTACCACGAGCAGTACTTC.

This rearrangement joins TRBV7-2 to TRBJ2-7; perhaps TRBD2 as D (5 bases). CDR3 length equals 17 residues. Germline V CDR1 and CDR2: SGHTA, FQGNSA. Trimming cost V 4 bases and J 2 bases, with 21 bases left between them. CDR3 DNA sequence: TGTGCCAGCAGCTCGTCCCCTAGGAGCGGAAGAACCTACGAGCAGTACTTC. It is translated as CASSSSPRSGRTYEQYF.

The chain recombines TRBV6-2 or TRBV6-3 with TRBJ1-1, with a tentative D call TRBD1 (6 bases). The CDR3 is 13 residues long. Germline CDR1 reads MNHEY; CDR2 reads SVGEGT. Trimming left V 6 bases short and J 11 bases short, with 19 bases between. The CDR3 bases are TGTGCCAGCAGCGGGGACCTCGGGGGGCGTGCTTTCTTT. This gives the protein CASSGDLGGRAFF.

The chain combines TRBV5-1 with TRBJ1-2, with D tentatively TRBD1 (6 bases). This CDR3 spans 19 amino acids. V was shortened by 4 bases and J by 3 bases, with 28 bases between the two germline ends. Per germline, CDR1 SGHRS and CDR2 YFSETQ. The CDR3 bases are TGCGCCAGCAGCGCCGGCCCCCCCAGGGGCCACACCATCCACTATGGCTACACCTTC. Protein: CASSAGPPRGHTIHYGYTF.

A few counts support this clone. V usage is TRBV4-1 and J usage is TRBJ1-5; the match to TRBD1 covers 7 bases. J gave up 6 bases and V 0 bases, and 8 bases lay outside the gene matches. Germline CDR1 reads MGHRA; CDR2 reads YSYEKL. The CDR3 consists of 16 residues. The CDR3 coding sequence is TGCGCCAGCAGCCAAGAGGTAGGGACAGCTCGTCAGCCCCAGCATTTT. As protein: CASSQEVGTARQPQHF.

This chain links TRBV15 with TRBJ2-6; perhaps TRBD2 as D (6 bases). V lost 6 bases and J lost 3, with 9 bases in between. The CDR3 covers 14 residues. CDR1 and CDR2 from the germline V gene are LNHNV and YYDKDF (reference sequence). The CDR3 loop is CATSLGGGANVLTF. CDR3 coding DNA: TGTGCCACCAGTTTGGGAGGTGGGGCCAACGTCCTGACTTTC.

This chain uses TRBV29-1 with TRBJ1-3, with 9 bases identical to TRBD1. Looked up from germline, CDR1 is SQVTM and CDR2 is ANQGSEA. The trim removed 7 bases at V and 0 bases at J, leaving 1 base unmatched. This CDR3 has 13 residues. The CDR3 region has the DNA TGCAGCGCGACAGGGGGCTCTGGAAACACCATATATTTT. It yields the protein CSATGGSGNTIYF. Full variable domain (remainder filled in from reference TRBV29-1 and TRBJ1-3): SAVISQKPSRDICQRGTSLTIQCQVDSQVTMMFWYRQQPGQSLTLIATANQGSEATYESGFVIDKFPISRPNLTFSTLTVSNMSPEDSSIYLCSATGGSGNTIYFGEGSWLTVV.

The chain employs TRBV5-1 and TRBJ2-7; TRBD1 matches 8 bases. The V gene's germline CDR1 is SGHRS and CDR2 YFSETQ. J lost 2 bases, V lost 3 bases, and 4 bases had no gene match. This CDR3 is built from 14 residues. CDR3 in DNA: TGCGCCAGCAGCTCGGACAGGGACCCCTACGAGCAGTACTTC. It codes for CASSSDRDPYEQYF.

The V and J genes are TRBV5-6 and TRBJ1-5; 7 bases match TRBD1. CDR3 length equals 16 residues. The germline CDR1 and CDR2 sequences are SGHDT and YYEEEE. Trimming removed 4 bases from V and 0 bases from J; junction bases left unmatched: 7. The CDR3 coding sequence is TGTGCCAGCAGCACGTGGGACAGCAATAGCAATCAGCCCCAGCATTTT. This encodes CASSTWDSNSNQPQHF.

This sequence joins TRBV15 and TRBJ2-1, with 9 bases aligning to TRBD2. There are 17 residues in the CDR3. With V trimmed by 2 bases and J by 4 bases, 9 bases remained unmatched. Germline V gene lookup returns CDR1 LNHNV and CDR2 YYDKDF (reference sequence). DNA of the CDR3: TGTGCCACCAGCAGACCCTCCCGCGGGAGGGATTACAATGAGCAGTTCTTC. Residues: CATSRPSRGRDYNEQFF.

CDR3 loop: CAISESTGGAGAYEQYF. DNA of the CDR3: TGTGCCATCAGTGAGTCGACAGGTGGAGCAGGAGCCTACGAGCAGTACTTC. V usage is TRBV10-3 and J usage is TRBJ2-7, with TRBD1 as a possible D gene (6 bases). Per germline, CDR1 ENHRY and CDR2 SYGVKD. Trimming took 0 bases from V and 2 from J, leaving 17 bases between them. The CDR3 runs 17 residues.

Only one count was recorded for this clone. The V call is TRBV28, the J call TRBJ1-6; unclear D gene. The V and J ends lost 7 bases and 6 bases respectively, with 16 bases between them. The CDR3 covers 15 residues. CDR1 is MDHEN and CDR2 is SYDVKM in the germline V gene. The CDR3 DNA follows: TGTGCCAGCAAGGGCGGGGTTGGGCGTAATTCACCCCTCCACTTT. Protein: CASKGGVGRNSPLHF.